A selection of T cell receptor beta chains follows, all from one sample in a study of patients with pleural tuberculosis. TCRdb passed the reads through MiXCR, listing each CDR3 protein once. This repertoire shows under 30,000 distinct CDR3 sequences, more than 15% found once; its top ten account for 3.5% to 4.5%. Sequencing was done on a sample of peripheral blood. These receptors all stem from a human donor with pleural tuberculosis. Each CDR3 is given with its conserved first and last residue. D genes are given only for firm matches. Some rows have no size entry. The others give once, few or many, or a class for an expanded clone.

clone_size d_call j_call v_call cdr3_nt cdr3_aa
many - TRBJ1-1 TRBV5-1 TGCGCCAGCAGCTTGGCCTCGGTCAACACTGAAGCTTTCTTT CASSLASVNTEAFF
many - TRBJ2-3 TRBV29-1 TGCAGCGTGCAATACTTGTCAGATACGCAGTATTTT CSVQYLSDTQYF
many TRBD2 TRBJ2-1 TRBV19 TGTGCCAGTAGAGTATCTTTGGGACTAGCGAATAACAATGAGCAGTTCTTC CASRVSLGLANNNEQFF
medium-sized - TRBJ1-1 TRBV20-1 TGCAGTGCCCCATCCACGACGGATTTGAACACTGAAGCTTTCTTT CSAPSTTDLNTEAFF
many TRBD2 TRBJ2-1 TRBV4-3 TGCGCCAGCAGCCATGAAACCGGGACTAGGAGCTCCTACAATGAGCAGTTCTTC CASSHETGTRSSYNEQFF
- TRBD2 TRBJ2-3 TRBV29-1 TGCAGCGTTAGGGGACTAGCAGGAGATACGCAGTATTTT CSVRGLAGDTQYF
few TRBD2 TRBJ2-1 TRBV27 TGTGCCAGCAGTTTAGGCGGGACTAGCGTCGTTCGTGAGCAGTTCTTC CASSLGGTSVVREQFF
many - TRBJ2-3 TRBV5-1 TGCGCCAGCAGCTTGGACAGTTACACAGATACGCAGTATTTT CASSLDSYTDTQYF
- TRBD2 TRBJ2-3 TRBV25-1 TGTGCCTGCAGTGCGAAGCGGGAGACAGATACGCAGTATTTT CACSAKRETDTQYF
many - TRBJ2-5 TRBV4-1 TGCGCCAGCAGCCAAGCGCCGGGGGAGACCCAGTACTTC CASSQAPGETQYF
many TRBD1 TRBJ1-2 TRBV6-1 TGTGCCAGCCGGGGGATGGGACAGGGCCCCTATGGCTACACCTTC CASRGMGQGPYGYTF
many - TRBJ1-1 TRBV11-2 TGTGCCAGCAGCTTAGGCAGGGTCGCTGAAGCTTTCTTT CASSLGRVAEAFF